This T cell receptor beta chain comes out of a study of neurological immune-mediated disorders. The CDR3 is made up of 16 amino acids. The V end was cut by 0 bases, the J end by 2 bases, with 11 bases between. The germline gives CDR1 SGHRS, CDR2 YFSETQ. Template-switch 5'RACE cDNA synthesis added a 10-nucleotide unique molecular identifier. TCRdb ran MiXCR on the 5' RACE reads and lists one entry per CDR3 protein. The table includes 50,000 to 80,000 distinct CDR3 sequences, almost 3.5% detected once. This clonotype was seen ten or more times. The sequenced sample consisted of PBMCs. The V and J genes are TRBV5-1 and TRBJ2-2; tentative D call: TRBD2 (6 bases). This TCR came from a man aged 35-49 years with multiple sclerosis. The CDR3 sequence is CASSLDGTLNTGELFF. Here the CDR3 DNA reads TGCGCCAGCAGCTTGGACGGGACTCTAAACACCGGGGAGCTGTTTTTT.